The 27 T cell receptor beta chains reported below all come from one sample, sequenced in a study of regulatory T cells in long-lasting Graves disease. Construction of TCR beta libraries relied on iRepertoire HTBI primers and on Arm-PCR targeting CDR3 regions. TCRdb re-called the multiplex PCR reads through MiXCR, storing one row per CDR3 protein. The sample holds around 230,000 distinct CDR3 sequences, about 17% seen once. Time point specified: newly diagnosed GD, antithyroid drugs for less than 3 months. Following extraction of RNA from PBMCs, that RNA was used to make the TCR library. Sequenced here: peripheral blood mononuclear cells (PBMCs), sampled at new diagnosis, from a patient treated with antithyroid drugs. Every receptor here comes from a female donor with Graves disease.

This chain uses TRBV18 with TRBJ1-1; 8 nucleotides align to TRBD1. This CDR3 contains 14 residues. The V gene's germline CDR1 is KGHSH and CDR2 LQKENI. J was trimmed by 3 bases and V by 3 bases; bases with no gene match: 3. The DNA of the CDR3 is TGTGCCAGCTCACCGTCACAGGGGGACACTGAAGCTTTCTTT. This codes for CASSPSQGDTEAFF.

The sample holds many counts of this clonotype. J is TRBJ2-1 and V is TRBV11-3; D possibly corresponds to TRBD2 (5 bases). This CDR3 is 15 amino acids long. Trimming shortened V by 1 base and J by 5 bases, and 12 bases separated the two germline ends. CDR1 is SGHNT and CDR2 is YENEEA in the germline V gene. The CDR3, as DNA: TGTGCCAGCAGCTTAGGTCCTAGCAGAAACAATGAGCAGTTCTTC. This sequence encodes CASSLGPSRNNEQFF.

V and J are TRBV14 and TRBJ2-5; 10 bases align to TRBD1. V shed 3 bases and J 7 bases; nucleotides not matched to a gene: 5. CDR1 and CDR2 (germline): SGHDN, FVKESK. CDR3 length equals 14 residues. CDR3 sequence reads: CASSQLTGGGTQYF. Here the CDR3 DNA reads TGTGCCAGCAGCCAGCTGACAGGGGGCGGGACCCAGTACTTC.

This clonotype was found once. The chain joins TRBV24-1 to TRBJ1-5, with 9 nucleotides matching TRBD1. This CDR3 contains 18 residues. Unmatched junction bases numbered 9, after V lost 2 bases and J lost 2 bases. Germline CDR1 and CDR2: KGHDR and SFDVKD. The CDR3 DNA sequence: TGTGCCACCAGTGATTCCGGGACAGGGTCTTGGGGCAATCAGCCCCAGCATTTT. Its protein is CATSDSGTGSWGNQPQHF.

The chain links TRBV5-5 to TRBJ1-6; D might be TRBD1 (5 bases). Germline V gives CDR1 SGHKS, CDR2 YYEKEE (reference sequence). CDR3 length: 16 residues. Trimming stripped 3 bases from V and 8 bases from J, with 18 bases between. The CDR3, as DNA: TGTGCCAGCAGCTACATGCTGACGCAGGGTTATTCACCCCTCCACTTT. This encodes CASSYMLTQGYSPLHF.

There are many counts of this clonotype. CDR3 nucleotide sequence: TGTGCCAGCAGCGTAGATGGGGACGCGCGTGGAAACACCATATATTTT. Its translation is CASSVDGDARGNTIYF. The J gene is TRBJ1-3, the V gene TRBV9, with D perhaps TRBD1 (5 bases). The CDR3 has 16 residues. Germline CDR1 is SGDLS and CDR2 is YYNGEE. The ends were cut back, 0 bases at V and 3 bases at J, with 13 bases in the middle. Supplemented by reference TRBV9 and TRBJ1-3, the full variable domain reads DSGVTQTPKHLITATGQRVTLRCSPRSGDLSVYWYQQSLDQGLQFLIQYYNGEERAKGNILERFSAQQFPDLHSELNLSSLELGDSALYFCASSVDGDARGNTIYFGEGSWLTVV.

This clonotype was recorded many times. The chain uses TRBV19 and TRBJ1-5; TRBD1 aligns across 8 bases. V was pared by 2 bases and J by 0 bases, with 6 bases of the junction left unmatched. The CDR3 extends over 17 amino acids. Germline values: CDR1 LNHDA, CDR2 SQIVND (reference sequence). CDR3 loop: CASSIQGAGYSNQPQHF. CDR3 DNA sequence: TGTGCCAGTAGTATACAGGGGGCAGGCTATAGCAATCAGCCCCAGCATTTT.

As DNA, the CDR3 is TGTGCCATCAGTCCAGGACAGGGGGACGGCTACACCTTC. The encoded protein is CAISPGQGDGYTF. The chain is built from TRBV10-3 and TRBJ1-2, with 10 bases lining up with TRBD1. The CDR3 is 13 amino acids. Germline loops: CDR1 ENHRY, CDR2 SYGVKD. V shed 5 bases, J shed 8 bases, and the junction held 5 bases outside the gene matches.

This clonotype was seen repeatedly, ten times or more. One junction end disagrees with the germline gene, perhaps due to a read error. The J gene is TRBJ2-5, the V gene TRBV7-7; weak D call: TRBD2 (5 bases). The CDR3 runs to 14 residues. Per the germline V gene, CDR1 is SSHAT and CDR2 is FNYEAQ (reference sequence). The CDR3 sequence is CASSSGMTEETQYF. The CDR3 DNA sequence: TGTGCTAGCAGCTCGGGGATGACCGAAGAGACCCAGTACTTC.

This clonotype has at least ten counts. The chain is built from TRBV7-9 and TRBJ1-1; D remains unclear. Germline loops: CDR1 SEHNR, CDR2 FQNEAQ (reference sequence). V lost 3 bases and J 0 bases, leaving 11 bases between the germline ends. The CDR3 spans 15 residues. The CDR3 region is CASSLAYQLNTEAFF. The CDR3, as DNA: TGTGCCAGCAGCTTGGCGTACCAGCTGAACACTGAAGCTTTCTTT.

A note on this clonotype: A read error likely explains this, since a far larger clone differs by one base. The rearrangement joins TRBV7-2 to TRBJ2-5; 13 bases are shared with TRBD2. The CDR3 consists of 18 residues. V shed 2 bases, J shed 7 bases, and the junction held 13 bases outside the gene matches. From germline, CDR1 is SGHTA and CDR2 FQGNSA. The CDR3: CASSLKLGLAGVRGTQYF. CDR3 DNA sequence: TGTGCCAGCAGCTTAAAACTAGGACTAGCGGGAGTTCGAGGGACCCAGTACTTC. Full variable domain (outside the CDR3, taken from reference TRBV7-2 and TRBJ2-5): GAGVSQSPSNKVTEKGKDVELRCDPISGHTALYWYRQSLGQGLEFLIYFQGNSAPDKSGLPSDRFSAERTGGSVSTLTIQRTQQEDSAVYLCASSLKLGLAGVRGTQYFGPGTRLLVL.

In its sample, this clonotype was seen many times. The rearrangement uses TRBV27 and TRBJ2-2; 7 bases map to TRBD2. CDR3 length equals 14 residues. V was clipped by 3 bases and J by 7 bases; unmatched bases: 5. Germline V gene sequence: CDR1 MNHEY, CDR2 SMNVEV (reference sequence). In nucleotides, the CDR3 is TGTGCCAGCAGTTTCGGCGGGAGTGTCGGGGAGCTGTTTTTT. This sequence encodes CASSFGGSVGELFF.

The CDR3 region is CASTMTGRNGEQYF. CDR3 bases: TGCGCCAGCACTATGACAGGGAGGAATGGCGAGCAGTACTTC. The chain recombines TRBV10-2 with TRBJ2-7; possibly TRBD1 for D (7 bases). Germline V gene sequence: CDR1 WSHSY, CDR2 SAAADI. This CDR3 contains 14 residues. V lost 7 bases and J lost 6, with 19 bases in between.

The table lists this clonotype with many counts. The genes are TRBV6-2 or TRBV6-3 and TRBJ2-3, with D maybe TRBD1 (7 bases). Germline CDR1 is MNHEY and CDR2 is SVGEGT. This CDR3 has 14 residues. The germline V and J ends were trimmed by 8 bases and 5 bases, with 17 bases remaining between them. In DNA form, the CDR3 reads TGTGCCAGCTATGAGTCAGGGGGGAGAGATACGCAGTATTTT. Translation: CASYESGGRDTQYF.

This clonotype was seen at least ten times. This chain links TRBV30 with TRBJ2-5; D not resolved. Trimming removed 5 bases from V and 0 bases from J, with 10 bases in between. Germline assignment: CDR1 GTSNPN and CDR2 SVGIG (reference sequence). The CDR3 spans 13 residues. The CDR3 loop reads CAWGLGYQETQYF. In DNA form, the CDR3 reads TGTGCCTGGGGGTTGGGGTACCAAGAGACCCAGTACTTC.

For this clonotype: A much larger clone sits a single nucleotide away, making a read error possible. This chain uses TRBV20-1 with TRBJ1-1; TRBD1 might be the D (5 bases). Per germline, CDR1 DFQATT and CDR2 SNEGSKA (reference sequence). The CDR3 is made up of 14 amino acids. In nucleotides, the CDR3 is TGCAGTGCTAGACAGACGGGGGAACCCACTGAAGCTTCCTTT. It encodes CSARQTGEPTEASF.

This chain uses TRBV9 with TRBJ2-3; 7 positions agree with TRBD2. The J call may be wrong; the DNA end is better matched by TRBJ2-5. CDR1 is SGDLS, CDR2 YYNGEE, per germline. This CDR3 spans 14 amino acids. The CDR3 reads CASRSAREWETQYF. CDR3 DNA: TGTGCCAGCAGATCCGCGCGGGAGTGGGAGACCCAGTACTTC.

This chain connects TRBV7-8 to TRBJ2-7; 8 positions agree with TRBD2. Germline V gene lookup returns CDR1 SGHVS and CDR2 FQNEAQ. The J segment lost 2 bases and the V segment lost 2 bases, leaving 2 bases of the junction unmatched. The CDR3 is 14 residues long. CDR3 sequence reads: CASSLTSGPYEQYF. CDR3 bases: TGTGCCAGCAGCTTAACTAGCGGACCCTACGAGCAGTACTTC.

This clonotype was observed many times. V is TRBV27 and J is TRBJ1-1, with a weak D call TRBD1 (6 bases). V was pared by 5 bases and J by 3 bases, with 16 bases between. This CDR3 is 15 amino acids long. Per the germline V gene, CDR1 is MNHEY and CDR2 is SMNVEV (reference sequence). CDR3 residues: CASSTPRGADTEAFF. The CDR3 DNA sequence: TGTGCCAGCAGTACCCCCCGGGGGGCCGACACTGAAGCTTTCTTT.

A word on this clonotype: With a far larger clone one base away, a read error is the likely cause. The chain combines TRBV28 with TRBJ2-7; D tentatively fits TRBD1 or TRBD2 (7 bases each). The V gene lost 8 bases and the J gene lost 7 bases, with 21 bases spanning the gap. Germline V CDR1 and CDR2: MDHEN, SYDVKM. The CDR3 length is 14 residues. For the CDR3, the DNA is TGTGCCAGCGGGGAGGGACAGCCCGACAATGAGCAGTACTTC. Its protein product is CASGEGQPDNEQYF.

In this sample, this clonotype turned up many times. This sequence joins TRBV24-1 and TRBJ2-5; 8 nucleotides line up with TRBD2. The V gene's germline CDR1 is KGHDR and CDR2 SFDVKD. V shed 5 bases and J 4 bases; nucleotides not matched to a gene: 8. CDR3 length equals 15 residues. DNA for the CDR3: TGTGCCACCAGTGGGCGGGAGGCCCCGGGAGAGACCCAGTACTTC. Translated: CATSGREAPGETQYF.

The genes are TRBV29-1 and TRBJ2-7, with TRBD1 matching 8 bases. CDR1 and CDR2 from the germline V gene are SQVTM and ANQGSEA. Trimming took 3 bases from V and 2 from J; bases not matched to a gene: 6. The CDR3 extends over 14 amino acids. The CDR3 spells CSVEGQVPPYEQYF. CDR3 coding DNA: TGCAGCGTTGAGGGACAGGTGCCTCCCTACGAGCAGTACTTC.

This clonotype occurred many times. The chain is built from TRBV24-1 and TRBJ2-3, with D perhaps matching TRBD1 or TRBD2 (5 bases each). V dropped 9 bases and J dropped 5 bases, with 11 bases sitting between them. Germline V gives CDR1 KGHDR, CDR2 SFDVKD. There are 12 residues in the CDR3. DNA for the CDR3: TGTGCCACCCAGGGCGAGGGAGATACGCAGTATTTT. Amino acids: CATQGEGDTQYF.

With regard to this clonotype: An end of the junction differs from the germline gene, which may be a read error. V and J are TRBV7-6 and TRBJ2-7, with D possibly being TRBD2 (6 bases). The CDR3 totals 13 residues. Germline V gives CDR1 SGHVS, CDR2 FNYEAQ. Here the CDR3 DNA reads TGTGCCAGCAGCCTAGCGTACAGATACGAGCAGTACTTC. This codes for CASSLAYRYEQYF.

This clonotype was detected ten times or more. The chain joins TRBV7-9 to TRBJ2-2; D may match TRBD1 or TRBD2 (6 bases each). With 8 bases removed from V and 0 bases from J, the gap between germline ends came to 16 bases. CDR3 length equals 16 residues. CDR1 is SEHNR, CDR2 FQNEAQ, per germline (reference sequence). CDR3 sequence reads: CASLRGEPANTGELFF. In DNA form, the CDR3 reads TGTGCCAGCCTTAGGGGGGAGCCCGCGAACACCGGGGAGCTGTTTTTT.

The rearrangement joins TRBV2 to TRBJ2-1, with 16 bases fitting TRBD2. The trim removed 6 bases at V and 2 bases at J, leaving 4 bases unmatched. This CDR3 comprises 17 residues. The germline gives CDR1 SNHLY, CDR2 FYNNEI. The CDR3 loop is CASRGTSGRGTYNEQFF. The CDR3 DNA is TGTGCCAGCAGGGGGACTAGCGGGAGGGGGACCTACAATGAGCAGTTCTTC. The whole variable domain, remainder taken from reference TRBV2 and TRBJ2-1, is EPEVTQTPSHQVTQMGQEVILRCVPISNHLYFYWYRQILGQKVEFLVSFYNNEISEKSEIFDDQFSVERPDGSNFTLKIRSTKLEDSAMYFCASRGTSGRGTYNEQFFGPGTRLTVL.

This clonotype has a count of ten or more. This sequence joins TRBV5-5 and TRBJ2-6; D may be TRBD1 (6 bases). The ends were cut back, 2 bases at V and 3 bases at J, with 18 bases in the middle. This CDR3 spans 18 amino acids. CDR1 and CDR2 from the germline V gene are SGHKS and YYEKEE (reference sequence). CDR3 sequence (DNA): TGTGCCAGCAGCTTATTAACAGGGACCCGTTTTGGGGCCAACGTCCTGACTTTC. As protein: CASSLLTGTRFGANVLTF. The full variable domain, its missing parts supplied by reference TRBV5-5 and TRBJ2-6, is DAGVTQSPTHLIKTRGQQVTLRCSPISGHKSVSWYQQVLGQGPQFIFQYYEKEERGRGNFPDRFSARQFPNYSSELNVNALLLGDSALYLCASSLLTGTRFGANVLTFGAGSRLTVL.